These 7 T cell receptor beta chains originate from one sample sequenced in a study of T cell changes during pregnancy in multiple sclerosis. Measured with immunoSEQ multiplex PCR; TCRdb has only the in-frame clones, and not every one. The sample has more than 70,000 clones, approximately 93% seen once; the top ten hold about 2.5%. The sequencing used peripheral blood, collected in the second trimester of pregnancy. These receptors all come from a female donor with multiple sclerosis, enrolled in a pregnancy study.

The genes are TRBV15 and TRBJ2-5; TRBD1 is a possible D gene (6 bases). This CDR3 has 16 residues. The ends were cut back, 0 bases at V and 4 bases at J, with 15 bases in the middle. In germline, CDR1 is LNHNV, CDR2 YYDKDF (reference sequence). CDR3 coding DNA: TGTGCCACCAGCAGAGAGAGTCAACAGGGTGGAGAGACCCAGTACTTC. It specifies CATSRESQQGGETQYF.

This chain links TRBV29-1 with TRBJ2-7; 9 bases line up with TRBD1. In germline, CDR1 is SQVTM, CDR2 ANQGSEA. V shed 2 bases, J shed 4 bases, and the junction held 6 bases outside the gene matches. CDR3 size: 14 residues. The CDR3 DNA sequence: TGCAGCGTTGAACAGGGACAGGGACGGTACGAGCAGTACTTC. Its translation is CSVEQGQGRYEQYF.

The chain recombines TRBV18 with TRBJ2-1; unclear D gene. Germline V gene sequence: CDR1 KGHSH, CDR2 LQKENI. Trimming cost V 6 bases and J 0 bases, with 6 bases left between them. The CDR3 totals 13 residues. The CDR3 loop reads CASSPSSYNEQFF. CDR3 in DNA: TGTGCCAGCTCGCCTAGCTCCTACAATGAGCAGTTCTTC. Full variable domain (missing parts from reference TRBV18 and TRBJ2-1): NAGVMQNPRHLVRRRGQEARLRCSPMKGHSHVYWYRQLPEEGLKFMVYLQKENIIDESGMPKERFSAEFPKEGPSILRIQQVVRGDSAAYFCASSPSSYNEQFFGPGTRLTVL.

The CDR3 nucleotides read TGTGCCTGGAACCGCGGGACTAGCGGGTACGAGCAGTACTTC. Amino acid sequence: CAWNRGTSGYEQYF. This chain joins TRBV30 and TRBJ2-7; TRBD2 matches at 12 bases. Germline assignment: CDR1 GTSNPN and CDR2 SVGIG (reference sequence). This CDR3 is 14 amino acids long. The V segment lost 4 bases and the J segment 4 bases; nucleotides outside the gene matches: 5.

The J gene is TRBJ1-3, the V gene TRBV18; D uncertain. Germline CDR1 reads KGHSH; CDR2 reads LQKENI. V lost 2 bases and J 7 bases, leaving 15 bases between the germline ends. The CDR3 runs 15 residues. The CDR3 is CASSPLGADLNTIYF. Written as DNA, the CDR3 is TGTGCCAGCTCACCATTGGGAGCAGACCTCAACACCATATATTTT. Full variable domain (missing parts from reference TRBV18 and TRBJ1-3): NAGVMQNPRHLVRRRGQEARLRCSPMKGHSHVYWYRQLPEEGLKFMVYLQKENIIDESGMPKERFSAEFPKEGPSILRIQQVVRGDSAAYFCASSPLGADLNTIYFGEGSWLTVV.

The chain employs TRBV7-9 and TRBJ1-2; a possible D gene is TRBD1 (6 bases). CDR1 is SEHNR, CDR2 FQNEAQ, per germline (reference sequence). The CDR3 runs to 12 residues. The V end was cut by 7 bases, the J end by 8 bases, with 14 bases between. The CDR3 bases are TGTGCCAGCACCGGCGGGGGCCGGGGCTACACCTTC. Translated, it gives CASTGGGRGYTF.

V and J are TRBV2 and TRBJ1-1, with 7 bases lining up with TRBD1. The CDR3 has 14 residues. CDR1 SNHLY and CDR2 FYNNEI come from the germline V gene. V gave up 6 bases and J gave up 3 bases; unmatched junction bases: 7. CDR3 DNA: TGTGCCAGCAGCCTCGACAGGGTGTACACTGAAGCTTTCTTT. This sequence encodes CASSLDRVYTEAFF.